A selection of T cell receptor beta chains follows, all from one sample in a study of blood T cell repertoires in COVID-19. Using immunoSEQ multiplex PCR, the repertoire was profiled, and TCRdb retains in-frame clones only, with some absent. Altogether approximately 15,000 clones are present, about 80% being singletons, with the ten largest covering roughly a quarter. The sequenced sample consisted of peripheral blood. Every receptor here comes from a woman between 70 and 85 years old with active COVID-19. CDR3s include the opening cysteine and the closing phenylalanine or tryptophan. A D gene is named only where the DNA matches it firmly. Clone size appears in some rows only: once, few, many, or a class for an expanded clone.

d_gene	j_gene	v_gene	abundance	CDR3nt	CDR3aa
TRBD2	TRBJ2-1	TRBV3-1/TRBV3-2	-	TGTGCCAGCAGCCCCGCTTCTAGCGGGAGGAATGAGCAGTTCTTC	CASSPASSGRNEQFF
TRBD2	TRBJ2-1	TRBV7-8	-	TGTGCCAGCAGCTTAGCTTACTACGGGACTAGCGACTACAATGAGCAGTTCTTC	CASSLAYYGTSDYNEQFF
TRBD1	TRBJ1-3	TRBV3-1/TRBV3-2	-	TGTGCCAGCAGCCACAGGGGGGAAGGTGGAAACACCATATATTTT	CASSHRGEGGNTIYF
TRBD1	TRBJ2-7	TRBV29-1	-	TGCAGCGTTGAAGACCCATCCGGGACAGGGATGGACGAGCAGTACTTC	CSVEDPSGTGMDEQYF
-	TRBJ1-5	TRBV5-6	once	TGTGCCAGCAGCTTACTACACGGAAATCAGCCCCAGCATTTT	CASSLLHGNQPQHF
-	TRBJ2-3	TRBV27	-	TGTGCCAGCAGTGACCTCGGCGGAGATACGCAGTATTTT	CASSDLGGDTQYF
-	TRBJ2-1	TRBV10-3	once	TGTGCCATCAGTGAGTCGGGCAGTGAGCAGTTCTTC	CAISESGSEQFF
-	TRBJ2-3	TRBV5-1	-	TGCGCCAGCAGCCCCGCATTAGCGGTCAGCACAGATACGCAGTATTTT	CASSPALAVSTDTQYF
TRBD2	TRBJ2-1	TRBV9	-	TGTGCCAGCAGCGCAGGACTAGCGGGAGACAATGAGCAGTTCTTC	CASSAGLAGDNEQFF
TRBD2	TRBJ2-3	TRBV11-2	-	TGTGCCAGCAGCTTAGGCGGGAGGAACACAGATACGCAGTATTTT	CASSLGGRNTDTQYF
TRBD2	TRBJ2-1	TRBV27	few	TGTGCCAGCAGGCCACGGAGCGGGAGAGCATCCTACAATGAGCAGTTCTTC	CASRPRSGRASYNEQFF
-	TRBJ1-1	TRBV13	-	TGTGCCAGCAGATCCCCGGTCGGGGGCGGGGGGACTGAAGCTTTCTTT	CASRSPVGGGGTEAFF
-	TRBJ2-7	TRBV11-2	-	TGTGCCAGCAGGCCAGGGGTCCCTACCTACGAGCAGTACTTC	CASRPGVPTYEQYF
-	TRBJ2-3	TRBV9	-	TGTGCCAGCAGCTTCCGGGTCTCCCACACAGATACGCAGTATTTT	CASSFRVSHTDTQYF
-	TRBJ1-6	TRBV9	-	TGTGCCAGCAGCGTAGGACAGGCGGAGCATTCACCCCTCCACTTT	CASSVGQAEHSPLHF
TRBD2	TRBJ2-1	TRBV4-1	-	TGCGCCAGCAGCCAAGAGGATGTGGCGGGAGGGCCTTACAATGAGCAGTTCTTC	CASSQEDVAGGPYNEQFF
-	TRBJ2-1	TRBV11-2	-	TGTGCCAGCAGCCCCCGGACTGGGCTGGGTGAGCAGTTCTTC	CASSPRTGLGEQFF
-	TRBJ2-5	TRBV7-7	-	TGTGCTAGCAGCCCTACCAGGGGCCGCTTAGAGACCCAGTACTTC	CASSPTRGRLETQYF
-	TRBJ2-2	TRBV7-9	-	TGTGCCAGCAGCTTAGGGGCCACGAACACCGGGGAGCTGTTTTTT	CASSLGATNTGELFF
-	TRBJ2-6	TRBV2	-	TGTGCCAGCAACCGGATCAGGGCTGGGGCCAACGTCCTGACTTTC	CASNRIRAGANVLTF
-	TRBJ1-1	TRBV28	-	TGTGCCAGCAGTTTTGTGGCATTTATGAACACTGAAGCTTTCTTT	CASSFVAFMNTEAFF
-	TRBJ2-7	TRBV20-1	-	-	CSAQWGSGSHF
TRBD1	TRBJ1-2	TRBV29-1	-	TGCAGCGTTACAGGGGCACTCTTCTATGGCTACACCTTC	CSVTGALFYGYTF
TRBD1	TRBJ2-7	TRBV28	-	TGTGCCAGCAGTTGGGACAGGGAGATCAACGAGCAGTACTTC	CASSWDREINEQYF
TRBD1	TRBJ2-7	TRBV11-1	-	TGTGCCAGCAGCCCACAGACAGGGGGAGACGAGCAGTACTTC	CASSPQTGGDEQYF
-	TRBJ2-1	TRBV2	-	TGTGCCAGCAGTGTAGTCAATGAGCAGTTCTTC	CASSVVNEQFF
TRBD1	TRBJ1-6	TRBV5-6	-	TGTGCCAGCAGCATAGGACAGGGGCGCACCTATAATTCACCCCTCCACTTT	CASSIGQGRTYNSPLHF
TRBD1	TRBJ2-3	TRBV27	-	TGTGCCAGCAGTTTATCGGGGCGCAGGGGGCCGACAGATACGCAGTATTTT	CASSLSGRRGPTDTQYF
TRBD1	TRBJ2-2	TRBV12-3/TRBV12-4	-	TGTGCGGTCGAGGGGGCGCCCACCGGGGAGCTGTTTTTT	CAVEGAPTGELFF
-	TRBJ1-5	TRBV7-2	few	TGTGCCAGCAGCTTCCCAGGGGCCCAGCCCCAGCATTTT	CASSFPGAQPQHF
-	TRBJ2-5	TRBV15	-	TGTGCCACCAGCAGAGGGGGGGGGCGAGAGACCCAGTACTTC	CATSRGGGRETQYF
TRBD2	TRBJ2-5	TRBV7-3	once	TGTGCCAGCAGCCATAGCGGGAGGGCTGAAGAGACCCAGTACTTC	CASSHSGRAEETQYF
-	TRBJ2-1	TRBV3-1/TRBV3-2	-	TGTGCCAGCAGCCTCACGGAGCAGACGGCGCAGTTCTTC	CASSLTEQTAQFF
-	TRBJ1-2	TRBV5-1	-	TGCGCCAGCAGCTTAACAGGGTATGGGAACTATGGCTACACCTTC	CASSLTGYGNYGYTF
-	TRBJ2-2	TRBV6-5	-	TGTGCCAGCATTCGGGACTCAGGGTCCGGGGAGCTGTTTTTT	CASIRDSGSGELFF
TRBD1	TRBJ2-3	TRBV5-6	-	TGTGCCAGCAGCCAGGACAGGATAGGAACAGATACGCAGTATTTT	CASSQDRIGTDTQYF
TRBD1	TRBJ1-5	TRBV4-1	-	TGCGCCAGCAGCCAAGACGTGGACAGGGCCATTCCCATGGAGCCCCAGCATTTT	CASSQDVDRAIPMEPQHF
-	TRBJ2-5	TRBV14	-	TGTGCCAGCAGCCAAGACACAGCCGGTGGGACCCAGTACTTC	CASSQDTAGGTQYF
-	TRBJ2-3	TRBV27	-	TGTGCCAGCAGTCCAGACAGGTTTACAGATACGCAGTATTTT	CASSPDRFTDTQYF
-	TRBJ2-3	TRBV5-1	-	TGCGCCAGCAGCCCGACTACCCACAGCACAGATACGCAGTATTTT	CASSPTTHSTDTQYF
-	TRBJ2-3	TRBV6-2/TRBV6-3	-	TGTGCCAGCAGTTACCAAACTAGCACAGATACGCAGTATTTT	CASSYQTSTDTQYF
-	TRBJ2-7	TRBV5-6	-	TGTGCCAGCAGCCTGGCGGGTATCGGCGAGCAGTACTTC	CASSLAGIGEQYF
-	TRBJ1-4	TRBV4-2	-	TGTGCCAGCAGCCAAGTCAGGGAATCACTGTTTTTT	CASSQVRESLFF
TRBD1	TRBJ2-1	TRBV19	-	TGTGCCAGTAGTACTGGACAGGGCTACGATGAGCAGTTCTTC	CASSTGQGYDEQFF